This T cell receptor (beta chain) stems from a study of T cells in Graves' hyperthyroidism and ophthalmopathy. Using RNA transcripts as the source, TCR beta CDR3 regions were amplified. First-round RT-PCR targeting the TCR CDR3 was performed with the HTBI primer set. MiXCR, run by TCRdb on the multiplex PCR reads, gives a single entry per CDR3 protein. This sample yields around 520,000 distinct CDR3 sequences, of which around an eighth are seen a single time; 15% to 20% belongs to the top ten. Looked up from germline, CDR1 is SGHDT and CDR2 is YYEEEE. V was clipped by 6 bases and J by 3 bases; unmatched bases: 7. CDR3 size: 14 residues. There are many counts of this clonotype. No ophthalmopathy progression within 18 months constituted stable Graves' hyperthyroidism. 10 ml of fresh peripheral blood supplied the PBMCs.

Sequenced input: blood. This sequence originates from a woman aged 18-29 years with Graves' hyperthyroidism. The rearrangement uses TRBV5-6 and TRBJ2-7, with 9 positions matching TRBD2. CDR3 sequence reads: CASTIAGVGYEQYF. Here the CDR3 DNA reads TGTGCCAGCACCATAGCGGGAGTAGGCTACGAGCAGTACTTC.